What follows describes a single T cell receptor beta chain. No antigen is known for it. Germline CDR1 DFQATT, CDR2 SNEGSKA (reference sequence). The CDR3 length is 13 residues. V lost 3 bases to trimming and J lost 4 bases; unmatched junction nucleotides: 5. The data were taken from a study of CD8 T cells in ankylosing spondylitis. Study results and limitations: Seemingly characteristic of ankylosing spondylitis blood was a TCR beta motif consisting of about 8 highly homologous variants.

One entry per CDR3 protein, called by TCRdb with MiXCR from the 5' RACE reads. The sample carries 450,000 or so distinct CDR3 sequences, more than 25% recorded once. The receptor was derived from a male donor with ankylosing spondylitis. The genes are TRBV20-1 and TRBJ2-7, with TRBD2 matching over 8 bases. Sample: blood, either unsorted or a sorted T cell fraction (not recorded which). The CDR3 loop reads CSARSGSLYEQYF. In DNA form, the CDR3 reads TGCAGTGCTAGGAGCGGGAGCTTGTACGAGCAGTACTTC.